The clone carrying this T cell receptor (beta chain) was counted between two and nine times. Vbeta (60) and Jbeta (13) primers were used in the PCR. The repertoire was sequenced with immunoSEQ multiplex PCR; TCRdb's copy has only in-frame clones and lacks some. The profile shows fewer than 150,000 clones, 70% to 80% of them singletons. Donors showed nominal health when sampled, although they likely had unrecorded immune exposures. The CDR3 has 13 amino acids. The V gene's germline CDR1 is GTSNPN and CDR2 SVGIG (reference sequence). Trimming took off 2 bases at V and 4 bases at J, with 12 bases between the two ends. The record originates from a study of cytomegalovirus exposure and HLA in healthy donors.

The chain joins TRBV30 to TRBJ2-7; D not certain. The sequencing sample was made of PBMCs. The clonotype originates from a man in his thirties or forties in good health and CMV-seronegative. The CDR3 DNA is TGTGCCTGGAGTCGTGGCAGACAATACGAGCAGTACTTC. This gives the protein CAWSRGRQYEQYF. Using reference TRBV30 and TRBJ2-7 for the parts outside the CDR3, the full variable domain is SQTIHQWPATLVQPVGSPLSLECTVEGTSNPNLYWYRQAAGRGLQLLFYSVGIGQISSEVPQNLSASRPQDRQFILSSKKLLLSDSGFYLCAWSRGRQYEQYFGPGTRLTVT.